The present T cell receptor (beta chain) was sequenced within a study of cytomegalovirus exposure and HLA in healthy donors. Study background: Earlier sequencing of some 190 million T cells yielded around 100 million unique TCR beta sequences. Broader study findings: A few V segments could not be told apart, such as TRBV6-2 and TRBV6-3, and were left out. Reports credit the classifier with highly specific, highly sensitive diagnosis of cytomegalovirus status. Upon later analysis, HLA-associated TCR beta chains proved more clonally expanded than other, equally common chains.

The CDR3 spans 13 residues. V was trimmed by 1 base and J by 8 bases, leaving 12 bases between them. Germline loops: CDR1 SGHDT, CDR2 YYEEEE. Both 60 Vbeta primers and 13 Jbeta primers went into the PCR. Libraries were prepared by immunoSEQ multiplex PCR; TCRdb keeps only in-frame clonotypes and omits some of them. The sample has 150,000 to 200,000 clones, around 83% seen once. Details on this clone: What it recognizes is unknown.

This TCR came from a male donor in good health and CMV-seropositive. The chain recombines TRBV5-6 with TRBJ1-1; D unresolved. The sequencing sample was made of PBMCs. CDR3 coding DNA: TGTGCCAGCAGCTTGTGGACGGGGAGCGAAGCTTTCTTT. Translation: CASSLWTGSEAFF.